This TCR beta chain was recorded in a study of blood T cells in healthy people across ages. Study findings and constraints: Naive CD4+ cell counts and diversity both ran higher in long-lived than in aged donors. Across the age range, TCR beta diversity per million T cells fell in a roughly linear way.

Concerning this clonotype: Its antigen remains unidentified.

Primers used in a second PCR of about 6 to 11 cycles were a sample-barcoded 5' primer and a J-beta primer mix. Each cDNA molecule was tagged by a template-switch adaptor that had 12 random nucleotides. One entry per CDR3 protein, called by TCRdb with MiXCR from the 5' RACE reads. Of 540,000 or so distinct CDR3 sequences listed, about 25% were seen once; the top ten hold roughly 18%. No fewer than 5.5 micrograms of total RNA were isolated from every sample. Germline CDR1 and CDR2: SQVTM and ANQGSEA. This CDR3 is built from 13 residues. V was shortened by 7 bases and J by 4 bases, with 16 bases between the two germline ends.

The chain combines TRBV29-1 with TRBJ1-2; D may be TRBD1 (5 bases). This receptor was identified in a woman aged 70-85 years in good health. The sequencing sample was made of blood. CDR3 amino acids: CSGGGGDFYGYTF. The CDR3 DNA reads as TGCAGCGGGGGCGGAGGAGACTTCTATGGCTACACCTTC.